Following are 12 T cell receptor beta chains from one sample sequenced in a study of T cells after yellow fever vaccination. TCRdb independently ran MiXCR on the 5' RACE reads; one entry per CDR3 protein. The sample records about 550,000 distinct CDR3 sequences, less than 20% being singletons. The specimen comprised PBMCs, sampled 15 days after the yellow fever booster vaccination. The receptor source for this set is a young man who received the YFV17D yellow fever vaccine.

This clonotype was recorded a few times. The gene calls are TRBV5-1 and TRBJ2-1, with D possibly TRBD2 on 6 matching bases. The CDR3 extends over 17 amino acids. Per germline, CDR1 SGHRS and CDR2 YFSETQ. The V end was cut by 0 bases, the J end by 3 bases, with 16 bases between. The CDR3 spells CASSLEVVVSGYNEQFF. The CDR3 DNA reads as TGCGCCAGCAGCTTGGAGGTCGTGGTTAGCGGCTACAATGAGCAGTTCTTC.

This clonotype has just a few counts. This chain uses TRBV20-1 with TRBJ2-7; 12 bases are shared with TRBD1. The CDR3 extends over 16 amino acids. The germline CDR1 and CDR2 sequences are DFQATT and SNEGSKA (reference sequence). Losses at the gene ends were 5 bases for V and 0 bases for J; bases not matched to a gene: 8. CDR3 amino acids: CSAAGTGGWSSYEQYF. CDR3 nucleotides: TGCAGTGCTGCCGGGACAGGGGGCTGGAGCTCCTACGAGCAGTACTTC.

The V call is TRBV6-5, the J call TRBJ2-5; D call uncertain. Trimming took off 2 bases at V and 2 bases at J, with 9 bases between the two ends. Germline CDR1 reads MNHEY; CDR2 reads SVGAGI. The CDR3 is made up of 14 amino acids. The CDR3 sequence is CASSYPARQETQYF. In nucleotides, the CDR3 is TGTGCCAGCAGTTACCCTGCTAGACAAGAGACCCAGTACTTC.

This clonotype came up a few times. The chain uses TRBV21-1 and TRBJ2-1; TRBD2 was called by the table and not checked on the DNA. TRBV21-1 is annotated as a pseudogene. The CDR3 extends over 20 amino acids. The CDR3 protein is CASSKKGRLAPKGCYNEQFF. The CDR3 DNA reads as TGTGCCAGCAGCAAAAAGGGCAGACTAGCGCCTAAAGGGTGCTACAATGAGCAGTTCTTC.

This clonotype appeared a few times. The DNA for the CDR3 is TGTGCCAGCAGCCCCACTGGGGGGACCCAGTACTTC. Residues: CASSPTGGTQYF. This chain connects TRBV14 to TRBJ2-5, with D perhaps matching TRBD1 or TRBD2 (5 bases each). The CDR3 is 12 amino acids. V was shortened by 4 bases and J by 7 bases, with 10 bases between the two germline ends. CDR1 and CDR2 (germline): SGHDN, FVKESK.

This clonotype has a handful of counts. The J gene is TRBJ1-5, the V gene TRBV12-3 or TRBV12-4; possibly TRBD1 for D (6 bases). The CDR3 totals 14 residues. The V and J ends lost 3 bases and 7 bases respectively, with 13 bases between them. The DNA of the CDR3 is TGTGCCAGCAGTTTTATCAGGGGCCGGCAGCCCCAGCATTTT. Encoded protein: CASSFIRGRQPQHF.

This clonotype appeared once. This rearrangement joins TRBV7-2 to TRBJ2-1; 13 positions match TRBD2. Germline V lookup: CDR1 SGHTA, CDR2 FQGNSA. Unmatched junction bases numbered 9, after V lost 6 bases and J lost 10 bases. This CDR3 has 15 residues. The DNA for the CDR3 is TGTGCCAGCAGTTCCAGATCGGGACTAGCGGGGGAGCAGTTCTTC. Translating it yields CASSSRSGLAGEQFF.

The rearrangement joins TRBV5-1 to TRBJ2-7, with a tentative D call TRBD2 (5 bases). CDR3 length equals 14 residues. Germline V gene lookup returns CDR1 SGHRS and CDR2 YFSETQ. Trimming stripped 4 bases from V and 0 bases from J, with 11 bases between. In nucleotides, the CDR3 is TGCGCCAGCAGCAGGGAGCCCTACTCCTACGAGCAGTACTTC. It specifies CASSREPYSYEQYF.

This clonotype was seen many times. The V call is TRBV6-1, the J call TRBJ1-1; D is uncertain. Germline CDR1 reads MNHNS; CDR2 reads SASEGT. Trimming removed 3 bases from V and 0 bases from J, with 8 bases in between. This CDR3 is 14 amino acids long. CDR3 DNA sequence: TGTGCCAGCAGTGACACACAGATGAACACTGAAGCTTTCTTT. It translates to CASSDTQMNTEAFF.

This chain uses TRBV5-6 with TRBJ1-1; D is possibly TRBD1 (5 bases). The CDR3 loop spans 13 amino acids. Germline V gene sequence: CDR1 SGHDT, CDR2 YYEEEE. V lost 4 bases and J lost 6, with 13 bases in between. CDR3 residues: CASSKGPKAEAFF. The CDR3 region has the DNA TGTGCCAGCAGCAAGGGACCGAAGGCTGAAGCTTTCTTT.

The CDR3 region has the DNA TGTGCCAGCAGTTCCCACCGGGATACGCAGTATTTT. Translation gives CASSSHRDTQYF. The rearrangement joins TRBV12-3 or TRBV12-4 to TRBJ2-3; D is unclear. The CDR3 contains 12 residues. V lost 4 bases and J lost 6, with 8 bases in between.

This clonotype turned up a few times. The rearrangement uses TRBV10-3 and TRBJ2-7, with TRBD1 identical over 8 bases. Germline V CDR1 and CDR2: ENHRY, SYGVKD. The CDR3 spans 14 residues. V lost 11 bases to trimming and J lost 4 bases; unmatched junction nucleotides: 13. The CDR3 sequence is CAVWAGTGIYEQYF. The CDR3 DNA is TGTGCCGTCTGGGCAGGGACAGGCATTTACGAGCAGTACTTC.